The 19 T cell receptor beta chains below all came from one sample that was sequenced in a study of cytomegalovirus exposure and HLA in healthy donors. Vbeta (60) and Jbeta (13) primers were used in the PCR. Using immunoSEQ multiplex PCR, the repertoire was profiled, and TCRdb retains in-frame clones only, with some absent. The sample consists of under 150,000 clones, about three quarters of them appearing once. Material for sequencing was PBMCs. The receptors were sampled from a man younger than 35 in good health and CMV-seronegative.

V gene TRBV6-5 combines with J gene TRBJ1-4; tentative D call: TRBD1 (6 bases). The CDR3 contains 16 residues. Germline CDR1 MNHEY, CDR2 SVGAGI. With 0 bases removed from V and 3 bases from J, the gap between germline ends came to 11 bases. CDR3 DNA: TGTGCCAGCAGTTACTCTTCCGGGACACCTAATGAAAAACTGTTTTTT. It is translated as CASSYSSGTPNEKLFF.

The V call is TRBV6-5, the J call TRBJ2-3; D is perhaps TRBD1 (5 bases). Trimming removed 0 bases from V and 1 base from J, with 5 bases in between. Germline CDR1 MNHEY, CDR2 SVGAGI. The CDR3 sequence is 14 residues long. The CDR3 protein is CASSYSGGTDTQYF. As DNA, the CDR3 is TGTGCCAGCAGTTACTCAGGGGGCACAGATACGCAGTATTTT.

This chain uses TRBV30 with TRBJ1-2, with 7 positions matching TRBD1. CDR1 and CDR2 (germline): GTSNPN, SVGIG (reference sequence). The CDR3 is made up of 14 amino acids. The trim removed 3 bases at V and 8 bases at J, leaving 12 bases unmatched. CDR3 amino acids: CAWSRPTRQGGYTF. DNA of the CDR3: TGTGCCTGGAGCCGGCCTACCAGACAGGGCGGCTACACCTTC.

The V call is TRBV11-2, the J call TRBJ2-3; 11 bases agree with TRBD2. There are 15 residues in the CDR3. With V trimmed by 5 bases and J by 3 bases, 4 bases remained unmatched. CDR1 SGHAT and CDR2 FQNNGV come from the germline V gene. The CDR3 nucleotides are TGTGCCAGCAGCCCTAGCGGGGGGAGGACAGATACGCAGTATTTT. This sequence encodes CASSPSGGRTDTQYF.

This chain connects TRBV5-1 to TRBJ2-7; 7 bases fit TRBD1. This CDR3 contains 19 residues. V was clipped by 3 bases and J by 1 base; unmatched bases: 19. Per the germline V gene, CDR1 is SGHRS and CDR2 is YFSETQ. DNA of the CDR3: TGCGCCAGCAGCTCGGAAGAGACAGGGTTGAGATGGAGGTCCTACGAGCAGTACTTC. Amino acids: CASSSEETGLRWRSYEQYF. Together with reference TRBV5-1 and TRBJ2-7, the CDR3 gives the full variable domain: KAGVTQTPRYLIKTRGQQVTLSCSPISGHRSVSWYQQTPGQGLQFLFEYFSETQRNKGNFPGRFSGRQFSNSRSEMNVSTLELGDSALYLCASSSEETGLRWRSYEQYFGPGTRLTVT.

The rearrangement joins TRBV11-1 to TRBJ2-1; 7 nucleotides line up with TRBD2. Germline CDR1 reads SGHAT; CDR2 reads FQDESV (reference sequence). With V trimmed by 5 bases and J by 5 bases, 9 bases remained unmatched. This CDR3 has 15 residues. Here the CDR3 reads CASSHEERGNNEQFF. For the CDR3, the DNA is TGTGCCAGCAGCCATGAAGAGCGGGGAAACAATGAGCAGTTCTTC. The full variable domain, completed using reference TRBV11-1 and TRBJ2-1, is EAEVAQSPRYKITEKSQAVAFWCDPISGHATLYWYRQILGQGPELLVQFQDESVVDDSQLPKDRFSAERLKGVDSTLKIQPAELGDSAMYLCASSHEERGNNEQFFGPGTRLTVL.

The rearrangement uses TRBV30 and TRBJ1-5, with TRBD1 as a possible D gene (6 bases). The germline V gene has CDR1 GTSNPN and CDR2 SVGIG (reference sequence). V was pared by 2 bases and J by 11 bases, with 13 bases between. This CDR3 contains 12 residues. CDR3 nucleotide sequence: TGTGCCTGGAGTATCGGGACAAAAGCCCAGCATTTT. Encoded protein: CAWSIGTKAQHF.

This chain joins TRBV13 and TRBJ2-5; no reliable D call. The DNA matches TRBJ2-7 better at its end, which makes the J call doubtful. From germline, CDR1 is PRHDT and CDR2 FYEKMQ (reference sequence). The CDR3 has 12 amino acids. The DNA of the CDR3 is TGTGCCAGCAGCTTAGACTCCTACGAGCAGTACTTC. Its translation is CASSLDSYEQYF.

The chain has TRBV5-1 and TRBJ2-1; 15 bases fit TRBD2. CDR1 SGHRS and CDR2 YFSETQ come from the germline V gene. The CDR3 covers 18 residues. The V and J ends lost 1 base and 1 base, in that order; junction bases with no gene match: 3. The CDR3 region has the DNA TGCGCCAGCAGCTTGCCGGGACTAGCGGGAGGTTCCTACAATGAGCAGTTCTTC. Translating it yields CASSLPGLAGGSYNEQFF.

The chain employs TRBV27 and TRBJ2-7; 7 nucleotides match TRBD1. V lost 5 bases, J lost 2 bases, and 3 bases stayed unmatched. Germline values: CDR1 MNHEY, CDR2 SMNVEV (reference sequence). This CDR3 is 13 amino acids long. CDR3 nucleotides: TGTGCCAGCAGTCCTGGACAGGCCTACGAGCAGTACTTC. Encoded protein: CASSPGQAYEQYF.

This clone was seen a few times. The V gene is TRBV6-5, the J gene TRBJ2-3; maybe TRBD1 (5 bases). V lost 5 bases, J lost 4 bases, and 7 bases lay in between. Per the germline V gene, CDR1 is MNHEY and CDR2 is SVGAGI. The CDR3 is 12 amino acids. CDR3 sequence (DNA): TGTGCCAGCAGTCCAGGGTCAGATACGCAGTATTTT. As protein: CASSPGSDTQYF.

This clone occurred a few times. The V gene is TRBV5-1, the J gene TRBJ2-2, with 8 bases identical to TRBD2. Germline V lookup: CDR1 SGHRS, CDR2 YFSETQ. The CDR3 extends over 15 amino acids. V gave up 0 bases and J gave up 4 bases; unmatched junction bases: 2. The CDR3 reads CASSLGLAFTGELFF. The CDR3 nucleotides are TGCGCCAGCAGCTTGGGACTAGCGTTCACCGGGGAGCTGTTTTTT.

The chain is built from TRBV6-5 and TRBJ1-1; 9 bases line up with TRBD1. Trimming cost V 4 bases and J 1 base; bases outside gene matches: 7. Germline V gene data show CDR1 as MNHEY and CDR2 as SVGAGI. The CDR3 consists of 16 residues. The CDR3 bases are TGTGCCAGCAGTTGGAAGCCGGGACAGGGGAACACTGAAGCTTTCTTT. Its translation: CASSWKPGQGNTEAFF.

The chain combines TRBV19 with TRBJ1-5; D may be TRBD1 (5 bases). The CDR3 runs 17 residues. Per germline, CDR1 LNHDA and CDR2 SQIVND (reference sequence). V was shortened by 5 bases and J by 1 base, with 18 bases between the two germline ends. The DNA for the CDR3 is TGTGCCAGTAGTCTTACAGGTGGGATGTTCAGCAATCAGCCCCAGCATTTT. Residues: CASSLTGGMFSNQPQHF.

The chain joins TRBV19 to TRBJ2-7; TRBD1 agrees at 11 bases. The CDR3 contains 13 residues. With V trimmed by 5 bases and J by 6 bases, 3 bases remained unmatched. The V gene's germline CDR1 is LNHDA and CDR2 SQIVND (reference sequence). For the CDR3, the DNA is TGTGCCAGTAGTTGGACAGGGGGCTTCGAGCAGTACTTC. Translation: CASSWTGGFEQYF.

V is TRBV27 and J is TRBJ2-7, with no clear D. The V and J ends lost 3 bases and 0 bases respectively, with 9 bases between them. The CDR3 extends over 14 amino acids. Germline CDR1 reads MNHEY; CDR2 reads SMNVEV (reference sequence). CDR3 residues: CASSFSRSSYEQYF. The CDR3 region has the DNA TGTGCCAGCAGTTTTTCGAGGAGCTCCTACGAGCAGTACTTC.

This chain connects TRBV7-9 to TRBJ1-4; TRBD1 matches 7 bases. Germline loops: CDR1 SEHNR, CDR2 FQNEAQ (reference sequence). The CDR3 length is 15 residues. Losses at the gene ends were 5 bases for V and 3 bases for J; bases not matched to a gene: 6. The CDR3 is CASSAGTDPNEKLFF. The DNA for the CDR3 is TGTGCCAGCAGCGCCGGGACAGACCCTAATGAAAAACTGTTTTTT.

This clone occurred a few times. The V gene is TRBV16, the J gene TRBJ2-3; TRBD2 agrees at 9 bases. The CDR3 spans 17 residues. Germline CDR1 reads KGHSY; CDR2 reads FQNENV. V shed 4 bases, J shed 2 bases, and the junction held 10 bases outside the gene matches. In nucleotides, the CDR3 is TGTGCCAGCAGCCGACTCTTAGCGGGGGCGGACACAGATACGCAGTATTTT. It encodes CASSRLLAGADTDTQYF.

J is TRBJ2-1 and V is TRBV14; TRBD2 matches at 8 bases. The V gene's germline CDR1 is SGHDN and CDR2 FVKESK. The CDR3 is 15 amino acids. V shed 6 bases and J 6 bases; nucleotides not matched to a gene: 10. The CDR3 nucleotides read TGTGCCAGCAGAAGCAGCGGGAGCGTTTCCAATGAGCAGTTCTTC. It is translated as CASRSSGSVSNEQFF.